Detailed here is one T cell receptor (beta chain). With 7 bases removed from V and 3 bases from J, the gap between germline ends came to 9 bases. This CDR3 region has 13 residues. CDR1 MNHNY and CDR2 SVGAGI come from the germline V gene (reference sequence). Original analysis: ImmunoSEQ yielded junction-only sequences lacking quality scores, so filtering differed. Here immunoSEQ multiplex PCR was the method, and the copy in TCRdb shows in-frame clones only, minus some. D and trimming come from the DNA, and the V and J calls and clone size come from that table. The repertoire holds 2 million or so clones, with 90% to 95% as singletons. This sample is drawn from a study of shared clonotypes between healthy human individuals.

The V call is TRBV6-6, the J call TRBJ2-2; D unresolved. What was sequenced was naive CD4+ T cells sorted from blood. This sample's subset: CD45RA+ positively selected. This clonotype was obtained from a young man in good health. CDR3 sequence (DNA): TGTGCCAGCACCTTCCGGCACACCGGGGAGCTGTTTTTT. The encoded protein is CASTFRHTGELFF.